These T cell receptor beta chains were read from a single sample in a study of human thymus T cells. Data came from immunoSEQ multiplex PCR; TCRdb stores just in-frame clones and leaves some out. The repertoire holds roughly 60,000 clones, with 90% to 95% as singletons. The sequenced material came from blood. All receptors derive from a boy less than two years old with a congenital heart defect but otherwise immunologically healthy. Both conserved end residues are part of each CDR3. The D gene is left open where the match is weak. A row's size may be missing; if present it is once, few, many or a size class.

DNA: TGTGCCAGTAGTACCTATCAGGGTCGGGGTGAAAAACTGTTTTTT
CDR3: CASSTYQGRGEKLFF
size: once
J: TRBJ1-4
D: .
V: TRBV19

DNA: TGTGCCAGCAAATCCGGGACAGGGAAGGAAAAACTGTTTTTT
CDR3: CASKSGTGKEKLFF
size: .
J: TRBJ1-4
D: TRBD1
V: TRBV6-1

DNA: TGTGCCAGCAGCTTTTATCCGGGACAGCCCAAACGGGGCTACACCTTC
CDR3: CASSFYPGQPKRGYTF
size: .
J: TRBJ1-2
D: TRBD1
V: TRBV5-4

DNA: TGCAGCGTCGAAACAGGGTTCTATGGCTACACCTTC
CDR3: CSVETGFYGYTF
size: .
J: TRBJ1-2
D: .
V: TRBV29-1

DNA: TGTGCCAGCAGCGTAGGCGTGGGCAGATATAATGAAAAACTGTTTTTT
CDR3: CASSVGVGRYNEKLFF
size: .
J: TRBJ1-4
D: .
V: TRBV9

DNA: TGTGCCAGCAGACTATGGACAGGGGATAATTCACCCCTCCACTTT
CDR3: CASRLWTGDNSPLHF
size: .
J: TRBJ1-6
D: TRBD1
V: TRBV7-2

DNA: TGCAGCGTTGGGAGGGGAGGGAGTGAAAAACTGTTTTTT
CDR3: CSVGRGGSEKLFF
size: .
J: TRBJ1-4
D: .
V: TRBV29-1

DNA: TGTGCCAGCAGGGGGACCACCCTATGGAATGAGCAGTTCTTC
CDR3: CASRGTTLWNEQFF
size: .
J: TRBJ2-1
D: .
V: TRBV6-1

DNA: TGTGCCAGCAGTGACGAGTATGGCTACACCTTC
CDR3: CASSDEYGYTF
size: .
J: TRBJ1-2
D: .
V: TRBV6-1

DNA: TGTGCCAGCAGTGACGGGAAGGGCATTCTTCTAAGTCCCTATGGCTACACCTTC
CDR3: CASSDGKGILLSPYGYTF
size: .
J: TRBJ1-2
D: .
V: TRBV2

DNA: TGTGCCAGCAGTGAAGCCCCTTGGGGGAATCAGCCCCAGCATTTT
CDR3: CASSEAPWGNQPQHF
size: few
J: TRBJ1-5
D: .
V: TRBV6-1

DNA: TGTGCCAGTAGTATAGGACCAACCTACGAGCAGTACTTC
CDR3: CASSIGPTYEQYF
size: once
J: TRBJ2-7
D: .
V: TRBV19

DNA: TGTGCCAGCAGCGCTAGCGGGGGCACAGATACGCAGTATTTT
CDR3: CASSASGGTDTQYF
size: few
J: TRBJ2-3
D: TRBD2
V: TRBV6-4

DNA: TGCGCCAGCAGTGAGTCGAATAGGGACAATGAGCAGTTCTTC
CDR3: CASSESNRDNEQFF
size: .
J: TRBJ2-1
D: .
V: TRBV10-1

DNA: TGTGCCTGGAGTGTAGGGTCTTCACTAACCACAGATACGCAGTATTTT
CDR3: CAWSVGSSLTTDTQYF
size: .
J: TRBJ2-3
D: .
V: TRBV30

DNA: TGCGCCAGCAGTCAATCGACAGTCTCCTACGAGCAGTACTTC
CDR3: CASSQSTVSYEQYF
size: .
J: TRBJ2-7
D: .
V: TRBV23-1

DNA: TGTGCCAGCAGCACAACAGATACGCAGTATTTT
CDR3: CASSTTDTQYF
size: .
J: TRBJ2-3
D: .
V: TRBV14

DNA: TGTGCCAGCAGTTTATCAGCGGGGGGCTCCTACAATGAGCAGTTCTTC
CDR3: CASSLSAGGSYNEQFF
size: .
J: TRBJ2-1
D: TRBD2
V: TRBV27

DNA: TGTGCCAGCAGGAGGGACTACGAGCAGTACTTC
CDR3: CASRRDYEQYF
size: .
J: TRBJ2-7
D: .
V: TRBV2

DNA: TGTGCCAGCAAGCAGCACGGGGAGCTGTTTTTT
CDR3: CASKQHGELFF
size: .
J: TRBJ2-2
D: .
V: TRBV25-1

DNA: TGCGCCAGCAGCCTCCCTCTGGGGATTGGAGAGACCCAGTACTTC
CDR3: CASSLPLGIGETQYF
size: .
J: TRBJ2-5
D: .
V: TRBV5-1

DNA: TGTGCCAGCTCACCACTCGACAGGGAAGGGACTGAAGCTTTCTTT
CDR3: CASSPLDREGTEAFF
size: .
J: TRBJ1-1
D: TRBD1
V: TRBV18

DNA: TGTGCCAGCAGTGAAGCGCTCCGGGGCAGATTCTATGGCTACACCTTC
CDR3: CASSEALRGRFYGYTF
size: once
J: TRBJ1-2
D: .
V: TRBV6-1

DNA: TGCGCCAGCAGCCAGGGCATCATACGTTATCGCGGGAATAATACGCAGTATTTT
CDR3: CASSQGIIRYRGNNTQYF
size: once
J: TRBJ2-3
D: .
V: TRBV4-1

DNA: TGTGCCAGCAGTTACTCAGGGGACACCATATATTTT
CDR3: CASSYSGDTIYF
size: .
J: TRBJ1-3
D: .
V: TRBV6-6

DNA: TGCAGTGCTAGAGAAGGGGGCACCCAGTACTTC
CDR3: CSAREGGTQYF
size: .
J: TRBJ2-5
D: TRBD1
V: TRBV20-1

DNA: TGTGCCAGCAGTTGGGCGGGCACCGGGGAGCTGTTTTTT
CDR3: CASSWAGTGELFF
size: .
J: TRBJ2-2
D: .
V: TRBV27

DNA: TGTGCCATCAGTGTCGGGACTAGCGGGGGTTACGAGCAGTACTTC
CDR3: CAISVGTSGGYEQYF
size: .
J: TRBJ2-7
D: TRBD2
V: TRBV10-3

DNA: TGTGCCAGCAGGCAGGGACACCTCCGCTCTAGCACAGATACGCAGTATTTT
CDR3: CASRQGHLRSSTDTQYF
size: .
J: TRBJ2-3
D: .
V: TRBV27

DNA: TGTGCCAGCGGCAGGGGGCGCTACGAGCAGTACTTC
CDR3: CASGRGRYEQYF
size: .
J: TRBJ2-7
D: TRBD1
V: TRBV13

DNA: TGTGCCATCAGCTACACCTACGAGCAGTACTTC
CDR3: CAISYTYEQYF
size: few
J: TRBJ2-7
D: .
V: TRBV10-3

DNA: TGCGCCAGCAGCCGGGACAGGAACACTGAAGCTTTCTTT
CDR3: CASSRDRNTEAFF
size: .
J: TRBJ1-1
D: TRBD1
V: TRBV5-1

DNA: TGCGCCAGCAGCCCAGGGAACACCGGGGAGCTGTTTTTT
CDR3: CASSPGNTGELFF
size: .
J: TRBJ2-2
D: .
V: TRBV5-1

DNA: TGTGCCAGCAGCTTAGCGCCCACAGATACGCAGTATTTT
CDR3: CASSLAPTDTQYF
size: .
J: TRBJ2-3
D: .
V: TRBV7-6

DNA: TGTGCCAGCATGGGGAGCGGGAGGGGGGGATACAATGAGCAGTTCTTC
CDR3: CASMGSGRGGYNEQFF
size: .
J: TRBJ2-1
D: TRBD2
V: TRBV28

DNA: TGTGCCAGCAGCTTAGTTGGGACCAAGGACACAGATACGCAGTATTTT
CDR3: CASSLVGTKDTDTQYF
size: .
J: TRBJ2-3
D: .
V: TRBV7-2

DNA: TGTGCCAGCAGCTTTCGCACTACCTACAATGAGCAGTTCTTC
CDR3: CASSFRTTYNEQFF
size: .
J: TRBJ2-1
D: .
V: TRBV11-2

DNA: TGTGCCAGCAGCTTAGCGGGGACTAGCGGGGGACTCCAAGAGACCCAGTACTTC
CDR3: CASSLAGTSGGLQETQYF
size: .
J: TRBJ2-5
D: TRBD2
V: TRBV7-6

DNA: TGTGCCAGCAGGGCAGGGGGGACTGAAGCTTTCTTT
CDR3: CASRAGGTEAFF
size: .
J: TRBJ1-1
D: TRBD1
V: TRBV27

DNA: TGTGCCGGTCAGCGGGGTGGCTACGAGCAGTACTTC
CDR3: CAGQRGGYEQYF
size: .
J: TRBJ2-7
D: TRBD2
V: TRBV2

DNA: TGTGCCAGCAGCTTACAGGGGATTGGGGCCAACGTCCTGACTTTC
CDR3: CASSLQGIGANVLTF
size: once
J: TRBJ2-6
D: .
V: TRBV11-3

DNA: TGTGCCTGGAGTGCTGGGACAGGGCTAAATCAGCCCCAGCATTTT
CDR3: CAWSAGTGLNQPQHF
size: .
J: TRBJ1-5
D: TRBD1
V: TRBV30

DNA: TGTGCCAGCTCAGTGGCTAGCGGCACAGATACGCAGTATTTT
CDR3: CASSVASGTDTQYF
size: once
J: TRBJ2-3
D: .
V: TRBV9

DNA: TGTGCCAGCAGTTACTCGTGGGGGGCCTTTGACGAGCAGTACTTC
CDR3: CASSYSWGAFDEQYF
size: .
J: TRBJ2-7
D: .
V: TRBV6-5

DNA: TGTGCCAGCAGTTACTCTAGCGGGAGGGCCGCCTACGAGCAGTACTTC
CDR3: CASSYSSGRAAYEQYF
size: .
J: TRBJ2-7
D: TRBD2
V: TRBV6-5

DNA: TGTGCCAGCAGCTCCAACAGGGGCATGAACACTGAAGCTTTCTTT
CDR3: CASSSNRGMNTEAFF
size: once
J: TRBJ1-1
D: TRBD1
V: TRBV11-2

DNA: TGCGCCAGCAGCTCTAGTCAAAGCGGGAGGGCCTACAATGAGCAGTTCTTC
CDR3: CASSSSQSGRAYNEQFF
size: .
J: TRBJ2-1
D: TRBD2
V: TRBV5-1